Included here is one T cell receptor (beta chain) sequence, with context. As yet, its antigen is unknown. This sample was taken from a study of blood T cells in healthy people across ages. General study findings and limits: There was a strong correlation between TCR beta diversity and naive T cell percentage.

Then a second PCR, running roughly 7 to 11 cycles, was carried out with a sample-barcoded 5' primer and a J-beta primer mix. A template-switch adaptor that had 12 random nucleotides put a tag on each cDNA molecule. MiXCR, applied by TCRdb to the 5' RACE reads, yields one record per CDR3 protein. The table records approximately 800,000 distinct CDR3 sequences, 20% to 30% of them present only once. The CDR3 sequence is 16 residues long. Losses at the gene ends were 0 bases for V and 7 bases for J; bases not matched to a gene: 11. Per germline, CDR1 DFQATT and CDR2 SNEGSKA (reference sequence). The same sample was also studied in work on T cells of mothers and their children. As reported in that work: Added by the second PCR's M1S primer were sample barcodes and 2-4 random nucleotides. Related mother-child pairs shared slightly more overlap than unrelated pairs, but the difference was non-significant.

This sequence joins TRBV20-1 and TRBJ2-2; TRBD2 aligns across 7 bases. The TCR sequence derives from a boy younger than 18 in good health. The sequenced material came from blood. The CDR3 reads CSARDSRGRANGELFF. The CDR3 region has the DNA TGCAGTGCTAGAGATTCTCGGGGGAGGGCCAACGGGGAGCTGTTTTTT.